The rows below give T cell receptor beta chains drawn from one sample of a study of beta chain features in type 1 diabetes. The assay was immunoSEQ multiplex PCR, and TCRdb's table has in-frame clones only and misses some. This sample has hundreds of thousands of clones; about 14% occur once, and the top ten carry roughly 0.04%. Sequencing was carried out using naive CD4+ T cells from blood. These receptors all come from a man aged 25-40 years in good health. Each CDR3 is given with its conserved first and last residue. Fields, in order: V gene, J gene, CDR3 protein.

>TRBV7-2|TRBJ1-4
CASSSYALRGKLFF
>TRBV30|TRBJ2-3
CAWSVSGVSTDTQYF
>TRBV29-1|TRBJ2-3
CSVNPGLADSTDTQYF
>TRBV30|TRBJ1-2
CAWTQQGADGYTF
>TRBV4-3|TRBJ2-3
CASSQGQPDTQYF
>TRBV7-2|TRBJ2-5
CASSLMGLGEETQYF
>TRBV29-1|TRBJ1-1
CSVEDRARGMNTEAFF
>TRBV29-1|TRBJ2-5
CSVEGATGDQETQYF
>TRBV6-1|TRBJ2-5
CASSEAYPYQETQYF
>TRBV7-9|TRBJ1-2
CASSLPIGAGYTF
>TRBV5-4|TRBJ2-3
CASSFPGLDVIDTQYF
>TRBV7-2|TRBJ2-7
CASSREGDTAYEQYF
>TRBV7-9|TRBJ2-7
CASSPYPITGEQYF
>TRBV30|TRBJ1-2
CAWSVLFGARYTF
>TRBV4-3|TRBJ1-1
CASSQDVPGQIRSSEAFF
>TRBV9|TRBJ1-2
CASSVDLISKGYTF
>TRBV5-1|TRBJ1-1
CASSLDGATEAFF
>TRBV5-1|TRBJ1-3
CASSPRPPPRGNTIYF
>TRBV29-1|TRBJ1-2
CSVGQTDPSANYGYTF
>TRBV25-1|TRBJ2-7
CASRRAGSSYEQYF
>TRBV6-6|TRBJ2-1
CASSLSGASYNEQFF
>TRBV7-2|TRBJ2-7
CASSTRLAGGVEQYF
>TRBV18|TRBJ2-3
CASSPPGTRDTQYF
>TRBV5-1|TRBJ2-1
CASSFYGGGGNEQFF
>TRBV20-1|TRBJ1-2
CSASERGYTF
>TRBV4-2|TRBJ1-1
CASSHPGQGNTEAFF
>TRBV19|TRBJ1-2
CASTYQDYGYTF
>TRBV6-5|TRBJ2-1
CASSRGGRDYNEQFF
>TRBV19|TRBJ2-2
CASSILAGIANTGELFF
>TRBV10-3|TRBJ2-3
CAASSSGGERDTQYF
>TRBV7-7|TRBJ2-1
CASSVSGSSYNEQFF
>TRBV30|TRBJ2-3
CAWRVRDTQYF
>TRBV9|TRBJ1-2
CASSVEQGSYGYTF
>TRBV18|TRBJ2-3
CASSPPGTDTQYF
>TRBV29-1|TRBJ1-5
CSVGSGGGNQPQHF
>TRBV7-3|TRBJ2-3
CASSLVPGDTQYF
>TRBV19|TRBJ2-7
CASSMPPYEQYF
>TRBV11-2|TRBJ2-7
CATLKRAGSAREQYF
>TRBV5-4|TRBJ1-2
CASSGPTGKIGYTF
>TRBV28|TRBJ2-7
CASSLAYEQYF
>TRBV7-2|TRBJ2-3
CASTAPGGAGTDTQYF
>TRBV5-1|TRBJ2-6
CASKGPGSGANVLTF
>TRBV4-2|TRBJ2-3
CASSQDSATSTDTQYF
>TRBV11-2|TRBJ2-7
CASSSRMGGSYEQYF
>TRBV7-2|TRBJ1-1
CASSLDTEAFF
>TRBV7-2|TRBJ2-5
CASSLVVGQETQYF
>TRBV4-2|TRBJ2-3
CASSQENLGLAF
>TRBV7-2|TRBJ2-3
CASSAQRGGTDTQYF
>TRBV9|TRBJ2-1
CASSLRQGDFYNEQFF
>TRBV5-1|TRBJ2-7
CASSLVGGYEQYF
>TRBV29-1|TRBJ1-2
CSVIGTASSYGYTF
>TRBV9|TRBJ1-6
CASSVEGENSPLHF
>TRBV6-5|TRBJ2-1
CASSRNNEQFF
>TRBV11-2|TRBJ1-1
CASSPGLNTEAFF
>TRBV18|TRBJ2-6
CASSPLEGYGANVLTF
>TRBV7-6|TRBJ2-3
CASSLGLAGEADTQYF